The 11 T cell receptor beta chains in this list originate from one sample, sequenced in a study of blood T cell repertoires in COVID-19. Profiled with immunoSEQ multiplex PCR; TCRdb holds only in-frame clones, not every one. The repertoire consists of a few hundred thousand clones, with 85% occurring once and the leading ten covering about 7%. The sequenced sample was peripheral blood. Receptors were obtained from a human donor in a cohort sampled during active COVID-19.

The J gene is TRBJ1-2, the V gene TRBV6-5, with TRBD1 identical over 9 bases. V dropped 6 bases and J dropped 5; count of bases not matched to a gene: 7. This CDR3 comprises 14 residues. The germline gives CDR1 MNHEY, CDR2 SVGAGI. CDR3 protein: CASSHETGGYGYTF. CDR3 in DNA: TGTGCCAGCAGCCATGAGACAGGGGGGTATGGCTACACCTTC.

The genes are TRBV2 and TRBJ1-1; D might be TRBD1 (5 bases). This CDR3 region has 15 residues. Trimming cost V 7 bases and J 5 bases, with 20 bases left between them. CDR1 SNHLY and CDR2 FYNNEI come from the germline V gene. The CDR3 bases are TGTGCCAGCACCCTCATAGGGTGGGGGGAAACTGAAGCTTTCTTT. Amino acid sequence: CASTLIGWGETEAFF.

In nucleotides, the CDR3 is TGTGCCACCAGTTCCCCAGGGGGCGTCTACGAGCAGTACTTC. This codes for CATSSPGGVYEQYF. V and J are TRBV24-1 and TRBJ2-7, with 8 bases lining up with TRBD1. CDR1 is KGHDR, CDR2 SFDVKD, per germline. This CDR3 is built from 14 residues. The J segment lost 3 bases and the V segment lost 6 bases, leaving 6 bases of the junction unmatched.

This CDR3 reads CASSNSGTRTDTQYF. The CDR3 DNA reads as TGTGCCAGCAGCAATTCCGGGACACGCACAGATACGCAGTATTTT. The J gene is TRBJ2-3, the V gene TRBV5-6; D perhaps matches TRBD1 (6 bases). Trimming took off 4 bases at V and 1 base at J, with 13 bases between the two ends. The germline gives CDR1 SGHDT, CDR2 YYEEEE. This CDR3 region has 15 residues.

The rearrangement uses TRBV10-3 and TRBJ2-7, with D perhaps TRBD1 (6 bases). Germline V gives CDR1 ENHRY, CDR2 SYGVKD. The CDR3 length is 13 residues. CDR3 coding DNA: TGTGCGTCCGGGGACATGACCTCCTACGAGCAGTACTTC. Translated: CASGDMTSYEQYF.

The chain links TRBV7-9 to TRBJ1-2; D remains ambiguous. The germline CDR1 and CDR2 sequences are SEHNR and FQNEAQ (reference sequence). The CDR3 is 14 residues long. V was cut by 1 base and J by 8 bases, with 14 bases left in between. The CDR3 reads CASSLGSQLKGYTF. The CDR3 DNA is TGTGCCAGCAGCTTAGGGTCCCAACTAAAGGGCTACACCTTC.

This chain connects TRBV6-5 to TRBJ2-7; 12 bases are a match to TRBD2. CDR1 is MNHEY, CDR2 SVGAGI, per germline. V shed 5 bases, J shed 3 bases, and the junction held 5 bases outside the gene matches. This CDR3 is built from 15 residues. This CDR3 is CASSKTSGGYYEQYF. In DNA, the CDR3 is TGTGCCAGCAGTAAGACTAGCGGGGGTTACTACGAGCAGTACTTC.

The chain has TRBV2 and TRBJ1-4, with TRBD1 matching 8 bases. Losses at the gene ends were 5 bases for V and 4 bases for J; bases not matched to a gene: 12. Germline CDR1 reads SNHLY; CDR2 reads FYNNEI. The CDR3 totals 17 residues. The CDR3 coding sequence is TGTGCCAGCAGTCCGGACAGGGTGATAGCCTTTAATGAAAAACTGTTTTTT. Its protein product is CASSPDRVIAFNEKLFF. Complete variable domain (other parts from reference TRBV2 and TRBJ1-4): EPEVTQTPSHQVTQMGQEVILRCVPISNHLYFYWYRQILGQKVEFLVSFYNNEISEKSEIFDDQFSVERPDGSNFTLKIRSTKLEDSAMYFCASSPDRVIAFNEKLFFGSGTQLSVL.

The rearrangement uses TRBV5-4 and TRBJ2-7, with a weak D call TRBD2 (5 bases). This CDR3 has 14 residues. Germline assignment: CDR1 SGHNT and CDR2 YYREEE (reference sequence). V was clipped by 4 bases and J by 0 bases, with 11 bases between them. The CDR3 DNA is TGTGCCAGCAGCGCCGGACTGTCCTCCTACGAGCAGTACTTC. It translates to CASSAGLSSYEQYF.

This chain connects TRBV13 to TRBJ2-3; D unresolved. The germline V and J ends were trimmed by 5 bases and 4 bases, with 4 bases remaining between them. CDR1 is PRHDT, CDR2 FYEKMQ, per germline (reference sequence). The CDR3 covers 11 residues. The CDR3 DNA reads TGTGCCAGCAGCCCCTCAGATACGCAGTATTTT. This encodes CASSPSDTQYF.

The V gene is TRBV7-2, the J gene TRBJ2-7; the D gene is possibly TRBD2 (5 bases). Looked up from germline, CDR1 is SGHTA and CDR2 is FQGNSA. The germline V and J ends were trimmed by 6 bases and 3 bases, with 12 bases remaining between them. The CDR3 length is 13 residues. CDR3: CASSHGRDYEQYF. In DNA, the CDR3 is TGTGCCAGCAGTCATGGACGGGACTACGAGCAGTACTTC. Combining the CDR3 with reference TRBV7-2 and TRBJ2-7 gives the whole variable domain GAGVSQSPSNKVTEKGKDVELRCDPISGHTALYWYRQSLGQGLEFLIYFQGNSAPDKSGLPSDRFSAERTGGSVSTLTIQRTQQEDSAVYLCASSHGRDYEQYFGPGTRLTVT.